This TCR beta chain was captured in a study of blood T cells in healthy people across ages. This clonotype was seen a few times. Its cognate antigen is unknown. Using a J-beta primer mix together with a sample-barcoded 5' primer, a second PCR was run for roughly 6 to 12 cycles. The authors tagged each cDNA molecule using a template-switch adaptor with 12 random nucleotides. TCRdb re-called the 5' RACE reads through MiXCR, storing one row per CDR3 protein. The sample contains approximately 800,000 distinct CDR3 sequences, around 68% of which appear only once. V was trimmed by 7 bases and J by 5 bases, leaving 11 bases between them. There are 12 residues in the CDR3. Germline values: CDR1 SNHLY, CDR2 FYNNEI. PBMCs were isolated at a quantity of at least 7 million per sample. General study points: More naive CD4+ cells and higher diversity were found in long-lived than in aged donors.

Specimen: blood. The V gene is TRBV2, the J gene TRBJ2-5, with D possibly matching TRBD1 (6 bases). This receptor was taken from a man aged 25 to 40 in good health. The CDR3 DNA is TGTGCCAGCAAACAGGGCGGCGAGACCCAGTACTTC. Translating gives CASKQGGETQYF.